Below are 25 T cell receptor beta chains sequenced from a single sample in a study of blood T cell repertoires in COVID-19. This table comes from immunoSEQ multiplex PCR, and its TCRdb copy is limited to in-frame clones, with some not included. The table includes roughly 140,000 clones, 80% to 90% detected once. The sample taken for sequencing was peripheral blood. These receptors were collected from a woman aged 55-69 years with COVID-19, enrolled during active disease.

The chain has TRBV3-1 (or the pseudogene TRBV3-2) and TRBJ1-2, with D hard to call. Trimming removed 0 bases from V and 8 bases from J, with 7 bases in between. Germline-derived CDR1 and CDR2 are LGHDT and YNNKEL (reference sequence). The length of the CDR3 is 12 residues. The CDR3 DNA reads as TGTGCCAGCAGCCAAGACTCGTCGGGCTACACCTTC. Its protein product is CASSQDSSGYTF.

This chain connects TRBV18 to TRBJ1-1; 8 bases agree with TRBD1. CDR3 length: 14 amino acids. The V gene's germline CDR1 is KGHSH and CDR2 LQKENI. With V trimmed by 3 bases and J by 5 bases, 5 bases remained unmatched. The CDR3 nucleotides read TGTGCCAGCTCACCTGACAGGGGTGGGACTGAAGCTTTCTTT. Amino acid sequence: CASSPDRGGTEAFF.

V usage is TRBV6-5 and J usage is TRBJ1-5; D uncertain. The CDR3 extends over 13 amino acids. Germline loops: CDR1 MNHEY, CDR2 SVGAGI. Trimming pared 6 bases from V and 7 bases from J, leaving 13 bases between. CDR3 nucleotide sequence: TGTGCCAGCAGCTCCAATGGAGGCCAGCCCCAGCATTTT. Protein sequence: CASSSNGGQPQHF.

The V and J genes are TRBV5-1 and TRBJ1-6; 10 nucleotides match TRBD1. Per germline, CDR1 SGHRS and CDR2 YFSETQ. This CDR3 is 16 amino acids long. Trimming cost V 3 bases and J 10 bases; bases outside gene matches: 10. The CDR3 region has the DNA TGCGCCAGCAGCTCGGGACAGGGGATTGGCGGATCACCCCTCCACTTT. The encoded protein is CASSSGQGIGGSPLHF.

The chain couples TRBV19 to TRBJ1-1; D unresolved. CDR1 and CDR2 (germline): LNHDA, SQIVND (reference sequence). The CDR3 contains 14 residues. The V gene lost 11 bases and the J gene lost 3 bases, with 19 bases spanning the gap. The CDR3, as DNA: TGTGCCGCCCGCCCTGGAGGGATTGACACTGAAGCTTTCTTT. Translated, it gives CAARPGGIDTEAFF.

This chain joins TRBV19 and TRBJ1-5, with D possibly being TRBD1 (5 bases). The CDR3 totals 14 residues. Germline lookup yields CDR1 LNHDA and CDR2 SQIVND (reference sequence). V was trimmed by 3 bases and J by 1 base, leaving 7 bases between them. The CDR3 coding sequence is TGTGCCAGTAGTATTGGGGCCAGCAATCAGCCCCAGCATTTT. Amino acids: CASSIGASNQPQHF.

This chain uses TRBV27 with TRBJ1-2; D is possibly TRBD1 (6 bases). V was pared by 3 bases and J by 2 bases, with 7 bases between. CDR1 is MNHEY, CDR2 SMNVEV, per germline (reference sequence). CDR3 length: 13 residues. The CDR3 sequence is CASSFQGNYGYTF. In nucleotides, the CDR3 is TGTGCCAGCAGTTTCCAGGGGAACTATGGCTACACCTTC.

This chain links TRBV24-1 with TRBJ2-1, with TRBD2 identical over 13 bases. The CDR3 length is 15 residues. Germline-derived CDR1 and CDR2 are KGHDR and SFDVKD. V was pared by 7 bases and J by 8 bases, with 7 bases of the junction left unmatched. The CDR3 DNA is TGTGCCACCAGGGGGACTAGCGGGGTTTCTTATGAGCAGTTCTTC. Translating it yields CATRGTSGVSYEQFF.

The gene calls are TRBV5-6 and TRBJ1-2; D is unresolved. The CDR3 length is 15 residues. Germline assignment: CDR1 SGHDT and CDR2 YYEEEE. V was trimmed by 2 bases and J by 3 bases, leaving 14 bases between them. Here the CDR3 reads CASSLTTTADYGYTF. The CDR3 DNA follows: TGTGCCAGCAGCTTAACGACTACCGCGGACTATGGCTACACCTTC.

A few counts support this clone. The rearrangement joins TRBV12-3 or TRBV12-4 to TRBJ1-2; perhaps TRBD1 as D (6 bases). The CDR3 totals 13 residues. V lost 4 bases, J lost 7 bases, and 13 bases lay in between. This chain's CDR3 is CASSSRQGPGYTF. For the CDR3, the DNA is TGTGCCAGCAGTTCGAGGCAGGGGCCTGGCTACACCTTC.

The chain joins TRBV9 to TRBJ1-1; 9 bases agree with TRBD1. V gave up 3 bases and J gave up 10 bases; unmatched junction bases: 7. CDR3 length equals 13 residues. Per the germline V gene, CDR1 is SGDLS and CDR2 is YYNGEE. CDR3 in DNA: TGTGCCAGCAGCGCGGGGGGACAGGGTAGAGCTTTCTTT. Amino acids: CASSAGGQGRAFF.

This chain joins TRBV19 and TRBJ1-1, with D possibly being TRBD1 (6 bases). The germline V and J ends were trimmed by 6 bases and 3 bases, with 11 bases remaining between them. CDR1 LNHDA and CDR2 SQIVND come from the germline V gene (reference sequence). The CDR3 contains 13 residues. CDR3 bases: TGTGCCAGTAGAGGGACATCTCACACTGAAGCTTTCTTT. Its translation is CASRGTSHTEAFF.

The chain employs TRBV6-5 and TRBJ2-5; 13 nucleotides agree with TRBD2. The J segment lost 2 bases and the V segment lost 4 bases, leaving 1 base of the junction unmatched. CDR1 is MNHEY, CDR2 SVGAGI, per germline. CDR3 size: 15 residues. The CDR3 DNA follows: TGTGCCAGCAGTTGGGGACTAGCGGGGCAAGAGACCCAGTACTTC. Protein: CASSWGLAGQETQYF.

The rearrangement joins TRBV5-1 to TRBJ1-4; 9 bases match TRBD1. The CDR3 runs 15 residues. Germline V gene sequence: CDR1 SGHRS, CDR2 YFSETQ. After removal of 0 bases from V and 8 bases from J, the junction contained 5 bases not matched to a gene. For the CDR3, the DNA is TGCGCCAGCAGCTTGGGGGGACAGGGCGACGAAAAACTGTTTTTT. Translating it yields CASSLGGQGDEKLFF.

CDR3 amino acids: CASTQGAMNTEAFF. The CDR3 DNA reads TGTGCCAGTACCCAGGGGGCAATGAACACTGAAGCTTTCTTT. V and J are TRBV19 and TRBJ1-1; 8 bases are a match to TRBD1. V trimming: 7 bases; J trimming: 0 bases; junction bases outside the gene matches: 4. The CDR3 runs 14 residues. Germline CDR1 reads LNHDA; CDR2 reads SQIVND (reference sequence).

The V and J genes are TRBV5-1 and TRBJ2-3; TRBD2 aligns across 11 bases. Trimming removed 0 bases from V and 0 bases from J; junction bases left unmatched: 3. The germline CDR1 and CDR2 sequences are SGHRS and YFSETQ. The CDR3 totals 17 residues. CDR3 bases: TGCGCCAGCAGCTTGGGACTAGCGGGGTCTAGCACAGATACGCAGTATTTT. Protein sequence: CASSLGLAGSSTDTQYF.

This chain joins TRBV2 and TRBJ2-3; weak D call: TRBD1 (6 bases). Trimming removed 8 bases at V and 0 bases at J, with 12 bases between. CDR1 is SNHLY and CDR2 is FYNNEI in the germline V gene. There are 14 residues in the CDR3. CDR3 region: CASSTGRSTDTQYF. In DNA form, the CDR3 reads TGTGCCAGCTCGACAGGTCGAAGCACAGATACGCAGTATTTT.

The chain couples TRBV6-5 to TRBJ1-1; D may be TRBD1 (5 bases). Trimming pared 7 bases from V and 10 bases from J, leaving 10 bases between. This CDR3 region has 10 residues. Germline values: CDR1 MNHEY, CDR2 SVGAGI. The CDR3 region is CASIKDRAFF. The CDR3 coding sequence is TGTGCCAGCATTAAAGACAGAGCTTTCTTT.

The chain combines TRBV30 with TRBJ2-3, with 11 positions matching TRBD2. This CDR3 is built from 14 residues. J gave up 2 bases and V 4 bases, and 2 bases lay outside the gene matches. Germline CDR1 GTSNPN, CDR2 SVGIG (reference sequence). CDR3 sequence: CAWTSGGSTDTQYF. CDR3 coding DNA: TGTGCCTGGACTAGCGGGGGGTCCACAGATACGCAGTATTTT.

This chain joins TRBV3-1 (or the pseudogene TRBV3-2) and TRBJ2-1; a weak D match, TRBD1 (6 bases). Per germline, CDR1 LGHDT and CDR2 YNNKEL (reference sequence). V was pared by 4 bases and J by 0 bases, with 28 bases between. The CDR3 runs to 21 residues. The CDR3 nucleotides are TGTGCCAGCAGCCGAAAAAGTTCGGGACACCGGGGCCTCCTCTCCTACAATGAGCAGTTCTTC. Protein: CASSRKSSGHRGLLSYNEQFF.

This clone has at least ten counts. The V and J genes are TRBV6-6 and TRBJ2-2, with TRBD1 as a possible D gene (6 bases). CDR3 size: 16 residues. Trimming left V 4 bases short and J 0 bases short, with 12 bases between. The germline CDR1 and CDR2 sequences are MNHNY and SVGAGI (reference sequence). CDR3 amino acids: CASSFRDNSNTGELFF. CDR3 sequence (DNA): TGTGCCAGCAGTTTCCGGGACAACTCGAACACCGGGGAGCTGTTTTTT.

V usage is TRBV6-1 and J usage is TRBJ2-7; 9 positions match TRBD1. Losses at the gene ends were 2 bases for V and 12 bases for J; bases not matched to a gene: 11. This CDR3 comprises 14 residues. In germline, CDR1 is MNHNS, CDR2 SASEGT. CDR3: CASSELGDRGGRYF. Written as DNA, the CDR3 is TGTGCCAGCAGTGAACTGGGTGACAGGGGGGGCCGGTACTTC.

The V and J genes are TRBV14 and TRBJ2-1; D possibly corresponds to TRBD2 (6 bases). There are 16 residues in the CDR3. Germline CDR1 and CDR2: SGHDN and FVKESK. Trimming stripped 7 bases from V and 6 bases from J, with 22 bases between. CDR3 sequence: CASTKEGLHLSNEQFF. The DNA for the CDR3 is TGTGCCAGCACCAAAGAGGGACTTCACCTTAGCAATGAGCAGTTCTTC.

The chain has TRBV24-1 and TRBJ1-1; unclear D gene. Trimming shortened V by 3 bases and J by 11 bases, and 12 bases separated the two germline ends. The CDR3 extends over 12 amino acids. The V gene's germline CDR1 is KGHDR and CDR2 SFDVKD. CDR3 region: CATSDGGRRAFF. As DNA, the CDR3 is TGTGCCACCAGTGATGGCGGCAGAAGGGCTTTCTTT.

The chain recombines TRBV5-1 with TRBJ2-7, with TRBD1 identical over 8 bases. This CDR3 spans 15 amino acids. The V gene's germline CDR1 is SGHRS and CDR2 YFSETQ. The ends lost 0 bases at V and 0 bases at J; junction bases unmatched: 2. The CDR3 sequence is CASSLGQGASYEQYV. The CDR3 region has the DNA TGCGCCAGCAGCTTGGGGCAGGGGGCCTCCTACGAGCAGTACGTC.